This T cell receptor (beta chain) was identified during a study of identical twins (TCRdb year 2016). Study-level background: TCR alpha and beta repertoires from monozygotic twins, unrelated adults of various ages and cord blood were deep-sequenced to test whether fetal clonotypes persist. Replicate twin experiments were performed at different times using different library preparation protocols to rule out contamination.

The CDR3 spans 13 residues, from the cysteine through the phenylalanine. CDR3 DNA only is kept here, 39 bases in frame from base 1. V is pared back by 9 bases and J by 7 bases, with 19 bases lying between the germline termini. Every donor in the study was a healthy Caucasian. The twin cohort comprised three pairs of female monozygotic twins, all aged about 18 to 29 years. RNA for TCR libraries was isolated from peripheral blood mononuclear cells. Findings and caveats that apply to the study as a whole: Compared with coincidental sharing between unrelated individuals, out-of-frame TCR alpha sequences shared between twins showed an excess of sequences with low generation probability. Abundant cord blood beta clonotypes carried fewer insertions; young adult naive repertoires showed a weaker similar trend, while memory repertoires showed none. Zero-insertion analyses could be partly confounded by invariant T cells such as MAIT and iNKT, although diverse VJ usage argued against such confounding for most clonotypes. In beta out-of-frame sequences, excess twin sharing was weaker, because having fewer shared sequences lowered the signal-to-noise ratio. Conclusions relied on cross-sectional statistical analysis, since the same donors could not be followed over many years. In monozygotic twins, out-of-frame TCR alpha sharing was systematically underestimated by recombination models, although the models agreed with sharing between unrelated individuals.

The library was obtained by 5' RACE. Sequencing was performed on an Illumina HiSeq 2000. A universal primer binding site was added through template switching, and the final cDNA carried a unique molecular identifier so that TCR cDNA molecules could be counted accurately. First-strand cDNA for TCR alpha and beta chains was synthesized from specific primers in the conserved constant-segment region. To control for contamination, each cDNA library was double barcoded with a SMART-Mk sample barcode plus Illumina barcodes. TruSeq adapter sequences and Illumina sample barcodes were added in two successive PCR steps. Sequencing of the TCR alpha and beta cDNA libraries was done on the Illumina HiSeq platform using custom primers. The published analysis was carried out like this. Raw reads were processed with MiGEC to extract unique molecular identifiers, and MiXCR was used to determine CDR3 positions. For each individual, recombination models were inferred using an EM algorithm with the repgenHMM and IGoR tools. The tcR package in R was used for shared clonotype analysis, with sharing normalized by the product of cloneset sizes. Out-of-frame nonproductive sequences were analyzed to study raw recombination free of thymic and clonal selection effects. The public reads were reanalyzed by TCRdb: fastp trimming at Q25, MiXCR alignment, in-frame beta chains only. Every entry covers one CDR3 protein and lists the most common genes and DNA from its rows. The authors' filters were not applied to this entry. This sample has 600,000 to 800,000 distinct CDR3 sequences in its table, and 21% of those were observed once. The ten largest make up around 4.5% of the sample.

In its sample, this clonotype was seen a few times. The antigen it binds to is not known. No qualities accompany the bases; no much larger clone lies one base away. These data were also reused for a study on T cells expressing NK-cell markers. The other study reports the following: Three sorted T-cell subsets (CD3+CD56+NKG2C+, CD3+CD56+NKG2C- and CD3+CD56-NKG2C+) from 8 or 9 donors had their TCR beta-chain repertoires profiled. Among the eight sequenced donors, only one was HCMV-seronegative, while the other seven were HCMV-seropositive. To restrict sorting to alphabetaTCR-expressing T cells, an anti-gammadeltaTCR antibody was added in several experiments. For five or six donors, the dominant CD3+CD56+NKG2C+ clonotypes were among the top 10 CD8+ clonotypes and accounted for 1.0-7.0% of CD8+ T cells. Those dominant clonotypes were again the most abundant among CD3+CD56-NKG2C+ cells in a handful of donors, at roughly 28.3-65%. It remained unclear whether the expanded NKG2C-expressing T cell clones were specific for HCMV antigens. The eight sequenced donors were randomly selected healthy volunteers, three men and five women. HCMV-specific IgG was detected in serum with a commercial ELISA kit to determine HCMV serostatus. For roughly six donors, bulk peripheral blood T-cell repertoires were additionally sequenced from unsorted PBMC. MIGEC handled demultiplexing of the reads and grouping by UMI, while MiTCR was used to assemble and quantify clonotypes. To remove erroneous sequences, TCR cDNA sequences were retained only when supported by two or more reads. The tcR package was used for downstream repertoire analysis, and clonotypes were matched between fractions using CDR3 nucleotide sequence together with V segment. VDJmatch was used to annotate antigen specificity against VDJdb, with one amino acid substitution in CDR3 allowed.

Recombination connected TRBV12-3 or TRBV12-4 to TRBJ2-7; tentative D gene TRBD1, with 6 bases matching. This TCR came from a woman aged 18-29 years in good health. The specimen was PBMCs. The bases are TGTGCCAGACCACAGGGATCAGGACTTGAGCAGTACTTC. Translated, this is CARPQGSGLEQYF.